The TCR beta chain described here comes from a study of blood T cell dynamics during melanoma immunotherapy. Overall study context: Patients with metastatic melanoma got pembrolizumab or nivolumab-ipilimumab as first-line care. Study-level results: PBMC repertoires of eventual disease-control patients split at W3 into clonality or diversity gains.

This clone was detected a few times. What it recognizes is unknown. A fixed DNA input of roughly 0.35 ug was used per bulk PBMC sample. TCRdb keeps only in-frame clones here, not all; method: immunoSEQ multiplex PCR. The top ten hold 28% of the sample, which has about 6,900 clones, around three quarters seen once. The germline V gene has CDR1 SGHTA and CDR2 FQGNSA. CDR3 size: 15 residues. V was clipped by 3 bases and J by 10 bases; unmatched bases: 7. The time point denotes: pre-treatment baseline. Patients had no prior systemic cancer treatment, immunosuppressants or other active cancers. This chain connects TRBV7-2 to TRBJ1-6; TRBD1 matches 9 bases. The clonotype was recovered from a human donor with melanoma. Sample: blood, taken from a patient treated with checkpoint blockade. CDR3 in amino acids: CASSFTGGVRSPLHF. The CDR3 DNA is TGTGCCAGCAGCTTCACAGGGGGCGTAAGGTCACCCCTCCACTTT.